This T cell receptor beta chain was captured in a study of blood T cell repertoires in COVID-19. The CDR3 has 15 amino acids. Trimming stripped 5 bases from V and 0 bases from J, with 16 bases between. The germline V gene has CDR1 SQVTM and CDR2 ANQGSEA. TCRdb's table, derived via immunoSEQ multiplex PCR, lists solely in-frame clones and lacks some. The sample carries fewer than 450,000 clones, less than 95% recorded once. Those enrolled, adults aged roughly 18 to 95 years, came from 20 to 25 US areas. This TCR was recovered from a man between 18 and 29 years old who had recovered from COVID-19. The sample consisted of PBMCs or T cells enriched from blood (not recorded which). The chain employs TRBV29-1 and TRBJ1-1, with a weak D call TRBD1 (5 bases). CDR3 in DNA: TGCAGCGTTATGGGGAACAGGCCCCTGAACACTGAAGCTTTCTTT. Translation: CSVMGNRPLNTEAFF.